The sequence of this T cell receptor beta chain was determined in a study of shared clonotypes between healthy human individuals (dated by TCRdb to the early 2020s). With respect to the entire study: Three men and a couple of women, aged 18 to 49 years, made up the cohort. For each donor, CD4 naive and CD4 memory were each run on three plates, CD8 naive on two plates, and CD8 memory on one plate. The study deeply sequenced blood TCR repertoires of five healthy adults to estimate repertoire size and the extent of clonotype sharing between individuals. Libraries were prepared and TCR repertoires were sequenced by different laboratories using diverse techniques, in order to increase sequencing depth and limit assay-specific biases. Per donor, leukapheresis produced somewhere between about 0.8 and 9 billion PBMCs.

TCR CDR3 regions were amplified from genomic DNA by multiplex PCR using the deep immunoSEQ assay. Extracted genomic DNA from each cell subset was distributed evenly across all wells of several immunoSEQ 96-well plates, and each plate was treated as a replicate. For sorted subsets, approximately 200 ng of genomic DNA, equivalent to tens of thousands of T cell genomes, went into each replicate PCR. The purified libraries were quantified using a Qubit 3.0 fluorometer, sized with a Bioanalyzer 2100, and then quantified again using the KAPA Library Quantification kit. A separate single-read 150-cycle Illumina NextSeq 550 flow cell was used to sequence each immunoSEQ 96-well plate. From the authors' description of their analysis: The immunoSEQ output contained only junctional sequences without quality scores, so filtering could not match that applied to full-length reads. To assign V/J genes and CDR3, sequences were annotated against IMGT germline references using PyIR, a Python wrapper for IgBLAST v1.9. Reads with weak V/J assignments (E-value above 1e-6), missing CDR3, stop codons, out-of-frame junctions, or ambiguous translated residues were removed. V3J clonotypes were defined by identical inferred V gene, J gene, and CDR3 amino acid sequence. Percentage overlap between repertoires was calculated by dividing the number of shared unique clonotypes by the size of the smaller repertoire. Richness of each repertoire was evaluated using RTK rarefaction, the Chao1 estimator, and Recon v2.1 estimates of unobserved clonotypes. Generation probabilities were computed with OLGA for all TCRbeta clonotypes obtained by the gDNA method from several donors. Held by TCRdb, this immuneACCESS table contains in-frame sequences only and omits some clones. Under half of the omission traces to an unresolved V gene where checked; the cause of the rest is unknown. V and J calls plus clone size are reproduced from that table; the DNA served to infer D and trimming. In this sample the table shows almost 700,000 clones, about 91% of which occur a single time. The ten biggest clones cover approximately 22% of the sample.

Overall study outcomes, separate from this receptor: Because the study included a small number of donors, the genetic and exposure-history diversity represented was limited. When a handful of donors were compared, the shared fraction of clonotypes was 5% to 6.5% for naive CD4, 3.5% to 4% for naive CD8, 2% to 2.5% for memory CD4, and less than 0.45% for memory CD8. Only blood was sampled, and tissue TCR repertoires likely differ from those in blood. Naive subsets generally had larger estimated clonotype richness than memory subsets did. Based on pairwise subsampling, the degree of clonotype sharing among donors was expected to be affected by sequencing depth. Even with the large sequencing depth, rarefaction of the sorted-subset datasets indicated that sequencing was incomplete. Higher generation probabilities were observed for clonotypes shared by all four sorted-subset donors than for non-shared clonotypes.

Sequences SGHVS (CDR1) and FNYEAQ (CDR2) are obtained from the germline V gene. Including the terminal cysteine and phenylalanine, the CDR3 comprises 14 residues. Only the CDR3 DNA stays, 42 bases, in frame from base 1. The trim is 1 base for V and 5 bases for J, with a gap of 12 bases between the germline ends. CD8 naive samples consisted of CD45RO-negative cells that were positively selected for CCR7, yielding a CD45RA+CCR7+ population without TemRA cells. The donors were healthy, HIV-negative adults with no recently reported acute infections or vaccinations. Only Caucasian adults living in Nashville, Tennessee, USA were represented among the donors. After blood collection by leukapheresis, PBMCs were isolated using Ficoll-Histopaque density gradient centrifugation and then cryopreserved in the vapor phase of liquid nitrogen. Purity and quantity of every magnetically sorted T cell population were checked by analytical flow cytometry. Genomic DNA was isolated from each sorted fraction and quantified by UV absorbance on a Nanodrop 2000c.

As concerns this clone: Its specific antigen is unknown. The sample holds no much larger clone one base away, and base qualities are not on file.

The chain was built from TRBV7-6 and TRBJ2-7; possibly the D gene is TRBD2, per 5 matching bases. The sequenced sample was naive CD8+ T cells sorted from blood. The intended sense of this specimen's cell subset or site label: CD45RA+CCR7+. The clonotype comes from a man in his thirties or forties in good health. The nucleotides are TGTGCCAGCAGCTTAGTCGGGGTCGGGAACGAGCAGTACTTC. This gives the protein CASSLVGVGNEQYF.